This T cell receptor beta chain originates from a study of cytomegalovirus exposure and HLA in healthy donors. Study details: An early data release held about 85 million unique TCRs from HLA-typed donors. Whole-study findings and limits: The likely explanation for a cluster of highly shared sequence variants was sequencing artifact.

V lost 3 bases to trimming and J lost 5 bases, with 14 bases between them. The CDR3 runs 14 residues. Germline values: CDR1 SGHDT, CDR2 YYEEEE. Remarks on this clone: Its target is unknown.

PCR involved 60 Vbeta and 13 Jbeta primers. Only in-frame clones appear in the TCRdb table, and some are missing; sequencing was by immunoSEQ multiplex PCR. The sample lists about 180,000 clones, around 80% seen once, with 1.4% to 1.5% in the top ten. The rearrangement joins TRBV5-6 to TRBJ2-5; weak D call: TRBD1 (6 bases). The sample consisted of PBMCs. This TCR was recovered from a man between 18 and 35 years old in good health and CMV-seronegative. The CDR3 loop is CASSWWTARETQYF. DNA for the CDR3: TGTGCCAGCAGCTGGTGGACAGCGCGGGAGACCCAGTACTTC.